The 29 T cell receptor beta chains below all came from one sample that was sequenced in a study of spatial heterogeneity in lung cancer. Time point meaning: blood at routine non-recurrence follow-up after resection. Unsorted whole RNA samples from tumor, nontumor lung or frozen PBMC were sequenced. TCRdb reprocessed the 5' RACE reads with MiXCR, giving one entry per CDR3 protein. Here the sample spans under 150,000 distinct CDR3 sequences, 12% being singletons. The sample here was PBMCs, taken at follow-up. Receptors were obtained from a male donor with early-stage non-small cell lung cancer.

There are many counts of this clonotype. This chain connects TRBV27 to TRBJ2-5, with 16 bases identical to TRBD2. The CDR3 sequence is 17 residues long. After removal of 5 bases from V and 5 bases from J, the junction contained 8 bases not matched to a gene. Germline CDR1 MNHEY, CDR2 SMNVEV (reference sequence). CDR3 DNA sequence: TGTGCCAGCAGTACCGGGACTAGCGGGGGGGCCGGCGAGACCCAGTACTTC. Protein: CASSTGTSGGAGETQYF.

The chain combines TRBV20-1 with TRBJ1-5; 9 nucleotides line up with TRBD1. The J segment lost 4 bases and the V segment lost 0 bases, leaving 7 bases of the junction unmatched. The CDR3 length is 16 residues. The germline V gene encodes CDR1 DFQATT and CDR2 SNEGSKA (reference sequence). The CDR3 sequence: CSARENQGQGNQPQHF. Written as DNA, the CDR3 is TGCAGTGCTAGAGAAAACCAAGGACAGGGGAATCAGCCCCAGCATTTT.

This clonotype was observed at least ten times. The chain links TRBV11-2 to TRBJ2-7; TRBD1 aligns across 7 bases. The CDR3 runs to 15 residues. V trimming: 5 bases; J trimming: 2 bases; junction bases outside the gene matches: 9. Germline CDR1 is SGHAT and CDR2 is FQNNGV. The CDR3 spells CASSSIRGMTYEQYF. In DNA form, the CDR3 reads TGTGCCAGCAGCAGTATCAGGGGGATGACCTACGAGCAGTACTTC.

The chain links TRBV3-1 to TRBJ2-5; 9 nucleotides match TRBD2. CDR3 size: 15 residues. From germline, CDR1 is LGHDT and CDR2 YNNKEL (reference sequence). V lost 2 bases, J lost 4 bases, and 5 bases stayed unmatched. CDR3 sequence reads: CASSQQRGAGETQYF. DNA for the CDR3: TGTGCCAGCAGCCAACAGCGGGGGGCCGGAGAGACCCAGTACTTC.

This clonotype was seen only a few times. The chain links TRBV3-1 to TRBJ2-5, with a possible D match to TRBD2 (5 bases). This CDR3 region has 14 residues. Germline V lookup: CDR1 LGHDT, CDR2 YNNKEL (reference sequence). Trimming removed 3 bases at V and 4 bases at J, with 12 bases between. The CDR3 DNA reads TGTGCCAGCAGCCACTCTACTAGTCGAGAGACCCAGTACTTC. It is translated as CASSHSTSRETQYF.

The V and J genes are TRBV12-3 or TRBV12-4 and TRBJ1-5; no definite D call. The CDR3 length is 13 residues. Trimming stripped 2 bases from V and 1 base from J, with 3 bases between. CDR3 sequence: CASSLKSNQPQHF. In DNA, the CDR3 is TGTGCCAGCAGTTTAAAAAGCAATCAGCCCCAGCATTTT.

This clonotype has at least ten counts. This chain joins TRBV7-8 and TRBJ2-1; 10 nucleotides align to TRBD1. V was pared by 1 base and J by 6 bases, with 0 bases of the junction left unmatched. Germline loops: CDR1 SGHVS, CDR2 FQNEAQ. CDR3 size: 14 residues. CDR3 in DNA: TGTGCCAGCAGCTTAGGGACAGGGGGCAATGAGCAGTTCTTC. Encoded protein: CASSLGTGGNEQFF.

The chain uses TRBV5-1 and TRBJ2-5, with 8 bases lining up with TRBD1. In germline, CDR1 is SGHRS, CDR2 YFSETQ. CDR3 size: 16 residues. Trimming at V came to 0 bases and at J to 0 bases, leaving 4 bases not matched to a gene. The CDR3, as DNA: TGCGCCAGCAGCTTGGGTGACAGGGGTAACCAAGAGACCCAGTACTTC. This codes for CASSLGDRGNQETQYF.

The gene calls are TRBV10-2 and TRBJ2-3; tentative D call: TRBD2 (6 bases). This CDR3 is 16 amino acids long. Trimming removed 5 bases at V and 5 bases at J, with 20 bases between. The germline V gene has CDR1 WSHSY and CDR2 SAAADI. CDR3 nucleotide sequence: TGCGCCAGCAGTAATGTGTTGGGGGGAGAGGGAGATACGCAGTATTTT. Residues: CASSNVLGGEGDTQYF.

The chain uses TRBV28 and TRBJ2-7; D unclear. The CDR3 is 12 amino acids. Germline CDR1 reads MDHEN; CDR2 reads SYDVKM. Trimming pared 5 bases from V and 3 bases from J, leaving 8 bases between. This chain's CDR3 is CASSGGIYEQYF. The CDR3 DNA reads as TGTGCCAGCAGTGGCGGAATCTACGAGCAGTACTTC.

In its sample, this clonotype was seen once. The chain combines TRBV10-2 with TRBJ2-1, with 7 positions matching TRBD2. This CDR3 has 16 residues. V lost 3 bases, J lost 5 bases, and 10 bases stayed unmatched. The germline CDR1 and CDR2 sequences are WSHSY and SAAADI. In nucleotides, the CDR3 is TGCGCCAGCAGTGAAGGTGGGCTAGCGGCCAACAATGAGCAGTTCTTC. Translated: CASSEGGLAANNEQFF.

CDR3 coding DNA: TGTGCCAGCATTCCCGACAGACAGATAGCCAAAAACATTCAGTACTTC. It yields the protein CASIPDRQIAKNIQYF. The chain recombines TRBV2 with TRBJ2-4; possibly TRBD1 for D (5 bases). The V end was cut by 7 bases, the J end by 0 bases, with 16 bases between. Germline lookup yields CDR1 SNHLY and CDR2 FYNNEI. The CDR3 is 16 amino acids.

This clonotype was seen at least ten times. The genes are TRBV28 and TRBJ1-2; D might be TRBD1 (6 bases). The length of the CDR3 is 14 residues. Germline CDR1 reads MDHEN; CDR2 reads SYDVKM. V was trimmed by 7 bases and J by 7 bases, leaving 19 bases between them. The CDR3 nucleotides read TGTGCCAGCAATCCCCCGAGCAGGGGTGGTGGCTACACCTTC. Protein product: CASNPPSRGGGYTF.

The sample holds a few counts of this clonotype. The chain combines TRBV3-1 with TRBJ1-3; TRBD1 matches 10 bases. The junction had 3 bases not matched to a gene; V was cut back by 4 bases and J by 0 bases. This CDR3 contains 16 residues. Germline lookup yields CDR1 LGHDT and CDR2 YNNKEL (reference sequence). DNA for the CDR3: TGTGCCAGCAGCCTAAGGACAGGGGGCTCTGGAAACACCATATATTTT. This codes for CASSLRTGGSGNTIYF.

The V gene is TRBV7-2, the J gene TRBJ2-7, with TRBD2 matching over 9 bases. The CDR3 length is 17 residues. V shed 5 bases and J 0 bases; nucleotides not matched to a gene: 11. CDR1 is SGHTA and CDR2 is FQGNSA in the germline V gene. The CDR3 nucleotides are TGTGCCAGCAGCAAAGACCCAAGCGGGGGGCGCTCCTACGAGCAGTACTTC. It is translated as CASSKDPSGGRSYEQYF.

The chain combines TRBV5-1 with TRBJ1-6; D uncertain. This CDR3 spans 13 amino acids. Germline V gene lookup returns CDR1 SGHRS and CDR2 YFSETQ. V lost 2 bases, J lost 6 bases, and 6 bases lay in between. The CDR3 bases are TGCGCCAGCAGCTTAGGTTCTAATTCACCCCTCCACTTT. Amino acid sequence: CASSLGSNSPLHF.

The rearrangement links TRBV29-1 to TRBJ2-1; TRBD1 aligns across 8 bases. The V and J ends lost 6 bases and 2 bases, in that order; junction bases with no gene match: 3. Looked up from germline, CDR1 is SQVTM and CDR2 is ANQGSEA. The CDR3 has 13 amino acids. The CDR3 loop is CSVGTGPYNEQFF. The CDR3 region has the DNA TGCAGCGTCGGGACAGGTCCCTACAATGAGCAGTTCTTC.

The chain uses TRBV20-1 and TRBJ2-7; the match to TRBD2 covers 7 bases. CDR3 size: 16 residues. V was clipped by 0 bases and J by 4 bases; unmatched bases: 12. From germline, CDR1 is DFQATT and CDR2 SNEGSKA (reference sequence). CDR3 residues: CSARDKERGGIYEQYF. The CDR3 DNA reads as TGCAGTGCTAGAGATAAGGAGCGGGGCGGGATTTACGAGCAGTACTTC.

The V call is TRBV18, the J call TRBJ2-3; tentatively, D is TRBD1 or TRBD2 (5 bases each). This CDR3 comprises 16 residues. The germline CDR1 and CDR2 sequences are KGHSH and LQKENI. V gave up 5 bases and J gave up 3 bases, with 18 bases separating them. The CDR3 sequence is CASSGLMAGATDTQYF. The DNA of the CDR3 is TGTGCCAGCTCAGGACTCATGGCTGGGGCGACAGATACGCAGTATTTT.

The chain links TRBV20-1 to TRBJ2-6; D might be TRBD1 (6 bases). Germline CDR1 is DFQATT and CDR2 is SNEGSKA (reference sequence). This CDR3 contains 13 residues. V lost 6 bases and J lost 4, with 10 bases in between. CDR3 nucleotide sequence: TGCAGTGCACCAGGGGAAGGGGCCAACGTCCTGACTTTC. Protein sequence: CSAPGEGANVLTF.

This clonotype was observed many times. V and J are TRBV5-1 and TRBJ2-5; D might be TRBD1 (5 bases). This CDR3 region has 13 residues. Germline assignment: CDR1 SGHRS and CDR2 YFSETQ. Trimming cost V 0 bases and J 2 bases, with 5 bases left between them. For the CDR3, the DNA is TGCGCCAGCAGCTTGGGACAGCAAGAGACCCAGTACTTC. Translated, it gives CASSLGQQETQYF.

This sequence joins TRBV20-1 and TRBJ1-1; D may be TRBD1 (5 bases). Germline CDR1 and CDR2: DFQATT and SNEGSKA (reference sequence). The CDR3 sequence is 14 residues long. V was clipped by 6 bases and J by 5 bases, with 19 bases between them. CDR3 amino acids: CSAPGRQRRTEAFF. CDR3 DNA: TGCAGTGCCCCAGGCCGACAGAGGAGGACTGAAGCTTTCTTT.

This chain links TRBV27 with TRBJ1-6, with D maybe TRBD1 (6 bases). Germline CDR1 MNHEY, CDR2 SMNVEV (reference sequence). Trimming shortened V by 4 bases and J by 9 bases, and 13 bases separated the two germline ends. The CDR3 sequence is 14 residues long. CDR3 protein: CASSSQGKVSPLHF. The DNA of the CDR3 is TGTGCCAGCAGTTCGCAGGGGAAAGTTTCACCCCTCCACTTT.

This clonotype occurred a few times. The V call is TRBV19, the J call TRBJ1-5; 7 bases fit TRBD1. CDR3 length: 14 amino acids. Germline V gene lookup returns CDR1 LNHDA and CDR2 SQIVND (reference sequence). Trimming took 5 bases from V and 3 from J; bases not matched to a gene: 4. CDR3 DNA: TGTGCCAGTAGTTTACAGGGGAACAATCAGCCCCAGCATTTT. Its protein is CASSLQGNNQPQHF.

V gene TRBV6-2 or TRBV6-3 combines with J gene TRBJ2-1, with TRBD1 identical over 12 bases. Germline V gene sequence: CDR1 MNHEY, CDR2 SVGEGT. With 2 bases clipped from V and 4 bases from J, the junction kept 3 bases outside the gene matches. There are 16 residues in the CDR3. The CDR3 nucleotides read TGTGCCAGCAGTTACCGGGACAGGGGGCCTTACAATGAGCAGTTCTTC. As protein: CASSYRDRGPYNEQFF.

This clonotype was detected a few times. The V gene is TRBV12-3 or TRBV12-4, the J gene TRBJ2-7; TRBD1 aligns across 8 bases. This CDR3 is built from 15 residues. V gave up 5 bases and J gave up 7 bases; unmatched junction bases: 13. The CDR3 sequence: CASSPGQGFLAEQYF. The CDR3 bases are TGTGCCAGCAGTCCCGGACAGGGCTTTTTAGCGGAGCAGTACTTC.

This rearrangement joins TRBV20-1 to TRBJ2-7, with D unresolved. The length of the CDR3 is 13 residues. The V end lost 6 bases, the J end lost 0 bases, and 12 bases lay between the germline ends. The V gene's germline CDR1 is DFQATT and CDR2 SNEGSKA (reference sequence). In nucleotides, the CDR3 is TGCAGTGCCCGAGTCGGCAGCTCCTACGAGCAGTACTTC. Translating gives CSARVGSSYEQYF.

A few counts support this clonotype. The chain joins TRBV19 to TRBJ1-5; D gene unclear. CDR1 is LNHDA, CDR2 SQIVND, per germline (reference sequence). The CDR3 totals 12 residues. V lost 6 bases and J lost 9, with 12 bases in between. The CDR3 spells CASREQSGPQHF. CDR3 in DNA: TGTGCCAGTAGAGAGCAGAGTGGGCCCCAGCATTTT.

The chain couples TRBV5-1 to TRBJ2-3; D possibly corresponds to TRBD1 (6 bases). V gave up 0 bases and J gave up 4 bases, with 15 bases separating them. This CDR3 is 16 amino acids long. Germline V CDR1 and CDR2: SGHRS, YFSETQ. The CDR3, as DNA: TGCGCCAGCAGCTTGGCCCTGGGGGCCGGGGCAGATACGCAGTATTTT. This codes for CASSLALGAGADTQYF.